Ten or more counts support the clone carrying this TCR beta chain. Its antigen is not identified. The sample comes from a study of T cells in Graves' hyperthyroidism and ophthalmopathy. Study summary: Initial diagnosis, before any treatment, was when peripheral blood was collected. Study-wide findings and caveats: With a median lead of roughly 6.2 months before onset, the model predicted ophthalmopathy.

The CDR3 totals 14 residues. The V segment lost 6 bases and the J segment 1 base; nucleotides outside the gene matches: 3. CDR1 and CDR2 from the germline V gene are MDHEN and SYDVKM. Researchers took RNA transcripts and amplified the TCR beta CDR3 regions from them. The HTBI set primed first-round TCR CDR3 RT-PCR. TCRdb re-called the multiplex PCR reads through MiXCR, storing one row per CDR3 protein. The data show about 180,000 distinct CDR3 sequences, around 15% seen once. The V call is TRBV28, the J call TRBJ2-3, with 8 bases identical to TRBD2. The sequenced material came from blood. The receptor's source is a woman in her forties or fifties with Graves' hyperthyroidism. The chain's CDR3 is CASRSGGRTDTQYF. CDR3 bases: TGTGCCAGCAGAAGCGGGGGCCGCACAGATACGCAGTATTTT.